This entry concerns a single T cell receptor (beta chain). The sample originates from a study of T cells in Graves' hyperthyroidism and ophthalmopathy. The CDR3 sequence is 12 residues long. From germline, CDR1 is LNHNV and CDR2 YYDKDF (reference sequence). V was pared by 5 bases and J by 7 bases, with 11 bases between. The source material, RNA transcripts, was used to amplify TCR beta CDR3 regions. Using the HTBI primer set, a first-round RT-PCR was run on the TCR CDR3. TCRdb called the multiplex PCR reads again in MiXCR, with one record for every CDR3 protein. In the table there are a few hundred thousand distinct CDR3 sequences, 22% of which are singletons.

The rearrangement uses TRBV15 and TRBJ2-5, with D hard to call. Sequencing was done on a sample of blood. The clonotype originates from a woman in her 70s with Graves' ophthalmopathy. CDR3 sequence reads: CATSVNTGTQYF. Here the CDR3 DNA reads TGTGCCACCAGCGTAAACACCGGGACCCAGTACTTC.